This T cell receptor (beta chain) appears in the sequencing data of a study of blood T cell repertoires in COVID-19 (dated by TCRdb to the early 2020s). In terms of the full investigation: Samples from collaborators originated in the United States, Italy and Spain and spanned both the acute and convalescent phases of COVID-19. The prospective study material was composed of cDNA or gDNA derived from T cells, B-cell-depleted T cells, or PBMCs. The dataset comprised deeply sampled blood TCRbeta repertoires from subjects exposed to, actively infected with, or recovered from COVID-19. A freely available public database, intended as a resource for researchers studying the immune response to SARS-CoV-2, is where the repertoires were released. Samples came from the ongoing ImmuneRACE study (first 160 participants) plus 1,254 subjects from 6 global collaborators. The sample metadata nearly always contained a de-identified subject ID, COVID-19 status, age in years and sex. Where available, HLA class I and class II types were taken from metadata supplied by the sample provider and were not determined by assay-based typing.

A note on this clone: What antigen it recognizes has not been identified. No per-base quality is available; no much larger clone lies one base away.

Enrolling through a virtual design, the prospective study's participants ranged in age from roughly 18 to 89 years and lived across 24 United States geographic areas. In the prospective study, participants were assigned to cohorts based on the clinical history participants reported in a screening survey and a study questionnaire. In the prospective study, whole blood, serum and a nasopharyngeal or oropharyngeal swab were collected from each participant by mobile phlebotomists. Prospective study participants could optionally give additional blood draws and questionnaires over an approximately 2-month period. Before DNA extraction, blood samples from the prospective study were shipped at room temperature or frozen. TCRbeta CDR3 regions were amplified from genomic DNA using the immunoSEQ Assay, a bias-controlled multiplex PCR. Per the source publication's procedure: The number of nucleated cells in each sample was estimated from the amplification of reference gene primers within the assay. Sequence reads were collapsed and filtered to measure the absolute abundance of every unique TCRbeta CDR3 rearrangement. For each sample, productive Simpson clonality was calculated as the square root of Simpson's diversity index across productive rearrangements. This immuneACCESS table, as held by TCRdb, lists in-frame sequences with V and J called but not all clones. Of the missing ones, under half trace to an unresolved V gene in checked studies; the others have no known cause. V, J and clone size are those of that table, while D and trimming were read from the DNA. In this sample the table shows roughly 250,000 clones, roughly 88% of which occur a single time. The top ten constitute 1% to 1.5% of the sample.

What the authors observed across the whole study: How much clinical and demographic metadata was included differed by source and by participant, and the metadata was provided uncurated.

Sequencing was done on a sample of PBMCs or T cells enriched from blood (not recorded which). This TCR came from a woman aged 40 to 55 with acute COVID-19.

This receptor carries the CDR3 CASSPRRWTNYGYTF. Read as DNA, the sequence is TGTGCCAGCAGCCCAAGGAGGTGGACTAACTATGGCTACACCTTC. This receptor chain uses TRBV21-1 and TRBJ1-2. TRBV21-1 is noted as a pseudogene. Its CDR3 holds 15 amino acids, cysteine through phenylalanine. CDR3 DNA is the only sequence kept; it has 45 bases, read in frame from the first base.